These 31 T cell receptor beta chains were all obtained from the same sample, sequenced in a study of vaccination effects on CD4 cells after COVID-19. Some clones are missing from TCRdb's copy, which holds only in-frame ones; the method was immunoSEQ multiplex PCR. The table records about 33,000 clones, around 80% of them present only once. No cognate antigen is known for these TCRs. CD4+ T cells specific for antigen were expanded with viral peptide pools by the ViraFEST assay before sequencing. Following 10 days of culture, CD4+ T cells were isolated. The vaccine given was either BNT162b2 or mRNA-1273, in two doses. Sequencing used CD4+ T cells from PBMCs cultured with HCoV-NL63 spike peptides, obtained after COVID-19 vaccination. Receptors were obtained from a human donor who received a COVID-19 vaccine. Some clones in this sample may be carry-over from other donors' samples.

The CDR3 DNA reads TGTGCCAGCAGCTCCCCGGTAGTAGAGACCCAGTACTTC. Amino acids: CASSSPVVETQYF. The chain combines TRBV5-4 with TRBJ2-5; the D is unclear. This CDR3 contains 13 residues. The germline V and J ends were trimmed by 3 bases and 4 bases, with 10 bases remaining between them. Germline V gene data show CDR1 as SGHNT and CDR2 as YYREEE (reference sequence).

The chain combines TRBV9 with TRBJ1-4, with D tentatively TRBD1 (5 bases). In germline, CDR1 is SGDLS, CDR2 YYNGEE. V gave up 4 bases and J gave up 4 bases, with 8 bases separating them. This CDR3 contains 13 residues. Here the CDR3 reads CASSRDVNEKLFF. CDR3 nucleotide sequence: TGTGCCAGCAGCCGGGACGTTAATGAAAAACTGTTTTTT.

The chain is built from TRBV28 and TRBJ2-3, with a weak D call TRBD2 (6 bases). Germline-derived CDR1 and CDR2 are MDHEN and SYDVKM. The CDR3 contains 13 residues. With 8 bases removed from V and 5 bases from J, the gap between germline ends came to 14 bases. The CDR3 loop reads CASSGGGKDTQYF. CDR3 nucleotides: TGTGCCAGCTCCGGGGGTGGGAAAGATACGCAGTATTTT.

The rearrangement uses TRBV27 and TRBJ2-5, with 10 bases fitting TRBD2. Germline CDR1 and CDR2: MNHEY and SMNVEV (reference sequence). The CDR3 runs 17 residues. With 3 bases clipped from V and 2 bases from J, the junction kept 9 bases outside the gene matches. CDR3 coding DNA: TGTGCCAGCAGTTTGTATTCGATGACTAGCGGGCAAGAGACCCAGTACTTC. It is translated as CASSLYSMTSGQETQYF.

The chain links TRBV5-1 to TRBJ2-3; D ambiguous. CDR1 SGHRS and CDR2 YFSETQ come from the germline V gene. There are 18 residues in the CDR3. V gave up 0 bases and J gave up 1 base, with 18 bases separating them. The CDR3 region is CASSLGSGFSVGTDTQYF. CDR3 sequence (DNA): TGCGCCAGCAGCTTGGGGTCAGGTTTTTCCGTGGGCACAGATACGCAGTATTTT.

This clone was recorded only once. The rearrangement uses TRBV6-5 and TRBJ2-2, with D possibly being TRBD2 (6 bases). The CDR3 is 12 residues long. Trimming removed 5 bases at V and 6 bases at J, with 7 bases between. Germline V gene lookup returns CDR1 MNHEY and CDR2 SVGAGI. The CDR3, as DNA: TGTGCCAGCAGTCGACTAGCCGGGGAGCTGTTTTTT. Amino acid sequence: CASSRLAGELFF.

V is TRBV6-5 and J is TRBJ1-5; 9 bases match TRBD1. Germline assignment: CDR1 MNHEY and CDR2 SVGAGI. The CDR3 has 12 amino acids. The ends lost 8 bases at V and 8 bases at J; junction bases unmatched: 4. CDR3 coding DNA: TGTGCCAGCGGGGACAGGGTAAAGCCCCAGCATTTT. It translates to CASGDRVKPQHF.

The V call is TRBV19, the J call TRBJ2-3; 14 positions match TRBD2. Germline loops: CDR1 LNHDA, CDR2 SQIVND (reference sequence). Trimming took 4 bases from V and 5 from J; bases not matched to a gene: 8. CDR3 length: 17 residues. CDR3 bases: TGTGCCAGTAGTACGCCCCCGACTAGCGGGGGGGGAGATACGCAGTATTTT. The encoded protein is CASSTPPTSGGGDTQYF.

This chain joins TRBV27 and TRBJ1-3, with D hard to call. Germline V lookup: CDR1 MNHEY, CDR2 SMNVEV (reference sequence). V was shortened by 3 bases and J by 2 bases, with 8 bases between the two germline ends. The CDR3 runs 14 residues. Written as DNA, the CDR3 is TGTGCCAGCAGTTTCTCCAAGACTGGAAACACCATATATTTT. The encoded protein is CASSFSKTGNTIYF.

The V call is TRBV4-1, the J call TRBJ1-6; no firm D call. This CDR3 has 14 amino acids. The germline V and J ends were trimmed by 3 bases and 10 bases, with 13 bases remaining between them. From germline, CDR1 is MGHRA and CDR2 YSYEKL. The DNA for the CDR3 is TGCGCCAGCAGCCAGCGGGAGTTCGAGTCACCCCTCCACTTT. Translating it yields CASSQREFESPLHF.

This chain joins TRBV19 and TRBJ1-1; tentatively, D is TRBD1 (5 bases). This CDR3 is built from 12 residues. CDR1 is LNHDA, CDR2 SQIVND, per germline (reference sequence). V was clipped by 10 bases and J by 3 bases, with 12 bases between them. The CDR3 DNA is TGTGCCACCCAGGGCGGGCACACTGAAGCTTTCTTT. Amino acids: CATQGGHTEAFF.

This chain connects TRBV6-6 to TRBJ2-5, with D possibly being TRBD1 (6 bases). The CDR3 covers 16 residues. With 5 bases removed from V and 0 bases from J, the gap between germline ends came to 16 bases. CDR1 is MNHNY, CDR2 SVGAGI, per germline (reference sequence). CDR3 in amino acids: CASSPTQGPYQETQYF. CDR3 sequence (DNA): TGTGCCAGCAGTCCGACTCAGGGGCCGTACCAAGAGACCCAGTACTTC.

V is TRBV27 and J is TRBJ2-7; TRBD1 aligns across 8 bases. The CDR3 extends over 16 amino acids. CDR1 is MNHEY and CDR2 is SMNVEV in the germline V gene (reference sequence). With V trimmed by 5 bases and J by 5 bases, 14 bases remained unmatched. Here the CDR3 DNA reads TGTGCCAGCAGTACCCCCCCCGACCAGACAGGGGACGAGCAGTACGTC. Residues: CASSTPPDQTGDEQYV.

This chain links TRBV3-1 (or the pseudogene TRBV3-2) with TRBJ2-3, with 11 nucleotides matching TRBD2. Trimming at V came to 4 bases and at J to 3 bases, leaving 6 bases not matched to a gene. CDR3 length equals 16 residues. Per the germline V gene, CDR1 is LGHDT and CDR2 is YNNKEL (reference sequence). This chain's CDR3 is CASSRVAGGRTDTQYF. The CDR3, as DNA: TGTGCCAGCAGCCGAGTAGCGGGGGGGCGGACAGATACGCAGTATTTT.

V usage is TRBV18 and J usage is TRBJ2-3; 9 nucleotides agree with TRBD1. The germline V gene encodes CDR1 KGHSH and CDR2 LQKENI. CDR3 length: 13 amino acids. The V gene end was trimmed by 6 bases and the J gene end by 6 bases; junction bases not matched to a gene: 4. The CDR3 DNA is TGTGCCAGCTCGGGGGACAGGGCGGATACGCAGTATTTT. Translated: CASSGDRADTQYF.

J is TRBJ2-1 and V is TRBV11-1; no clear D gene. The CDR3 spans 17 residues. CDR1 SGHAT and CDR2 FQDESV come from the germline V gene (reference sequence). V was clipped by 0 bases and J by 0 bases, with 12 bases between them. The CDR3 nucleotides read TGTGCCAGCAGCTTAGCGTTCGACCGAGGCTCCTACAATGAGCAGTTCTTC. As protein: CASSLAFDRGSYNEQFF.

There are a few counts of this clone. The chain uses TRBV28 and TRBJ1-1; 9 nucleotides align to TRBD1. The trim removed 5 bases at V and 1 base at J, leaving 11 bases unmatched. The CDR3 totals 17 residues. Per germline, CDR1 MDHEN and CDR2 SYDVKM. This CDR3 is CASSKTGGAFRNTEAFF. The CDR3 coding sequence is TGTGCCAGCAGTAAAACAGGGGGCGCGTTCCGGAACACTGAAGCTTTCTTT.

J is TRBJ1-5 and V is TRBV11-1, with D perhaps TRBD1 (5 bases). V was cut by 1 base and J by 3 bases, with 7 bases left in between. Germline CDR1 and CDR2: SGHAT and FQDESV (reference sequence). This CDR3 is 14 amino acids long. The CDR3 DNA reads TGTGCCAGCAGCTTAGGGGGGAACAATCAGCCCCAGCATTTT. Translated, it gives CASSLGGNNQPQHF.

The sample holds one count of this clone. The chain employs TRBV30 and TRBJ1-2; unclear D gene. Germline lookup yields CDR1 GTSNPN and CDR2 SVGIG (reference sequence). The ends were cut back, 4 bases at V and 5 bases at J, with 11 bases in the middle. The CDR3 has 12 amino acids. The DNA of the CDR3 is TGTGCCTGGAAAAGAGGAGATTATGGCTACACCTTC. Translated: CAWKRGDYGYTF.

This chain connects TRBV10-1 to TRBJ1-1, with D unclear. Deletions cut 4 bases from V and 1 base from J, with 7 bases between. CDR1 and CDR2 from the germline V gene are WNHNN and SYGVQD (reference sequence). The CDR3 spans 13 residues. CDR3 region: CASSVNRNTEAFF. The CDR3 DNA sequence: TGCGCCAGCAGTGTCAACAGGAACACTGAAGCTTTCTTT.

The chain is built from TRBV7-2 and TRBJ2-7; 7 bases line up with TRBD2. Per the germline V gene, CDR1 is SGHTA and CDR2 is FQGNSA. The CDR3 length is 15 residues. V lost 3 bases, J lost 2 bases, and 7 bases stayed unmatched. CDR3 sequence (DNA): TGTGCCAGCAGCTTCGGGGGGACCGGGACCTACGAGCAGTACGTC. Its protein product is CASSFGGTGTYEQYV.

V and J are TRBV25-1 and TRBJ1-1; the match to TRBD1 covers 8 bases. J gave up 8 bases and V 1 base, and 9 bases lay outside the gene matches. Germline V gene data show CDR1 as MGHDK and CDR2 as SYGVNS. The length of the CDR3 is 15 residues. The CDR3 here is CASSESGQVKGEAFF. DNA of the CDR3: TGTGCCAGCAGTGAATCGGGACAGGTGAAGGGCGAAGCTTTCTTT.

CDR3 region: CASSMGETQYF. The DNA for the CDR3 is TGTGCCAGTAGTATGGGAGAGACCCAGTACTTC. The rearrangement uses TRBV19 and TRBJ2-5; no firm D call. Germline V gene data show CDR1 as LNHDA and CDR2 as SQIVND (reference sequence). Trimming left V 3 bases short and J 4 bases short, with 3 bases between. The CDR3 is 11 residues long.

This chain links TRBV20-1 with TRBJ1-2; D gene uncertain. This CDR3 spans 11 amino acids. Trimming shortened V by 5 bases and J by 5 bases, and 9 bases separated the two germline ends. Germline V gene data show CDR1 as DFQATT and CDR2 as SNEGSKA (reference sequence). CDR3 region: CSASDWYGYTF. CDR3 bases: TGCAGTGCTTCTGACTGGTATGGCTACACCTTC.

V gene TRBV3-1 (or the pseudogene TRBV3-2) combines with J gene TRBJ1-2; tentative D call: TRBD1 (5 bases). Trimming cost V 0 bases and J 4 bases, with 12 bases left between them. The CDR3 consists of 15 residues. Germline-derived CDR1 and CDR2 are LGHDT and YNNKEL (reference sequence). CDR3 region: CASSQDRQGGYGYTF. CDR3 nucleotides: TGTGCCAGCAGCCAAGATCGGCAGGGAGGCTATGGCTACACCTTC.

This chain connects TRBV3-1 (or the pseudogene TRBV3-2) to TRBJ1-2; D unclear. Germline values: CDR1 LGHDT, CDR2 YNNKEL (reference sequence). The CDR3 contains 12 residues. Trimming left V 2 bases short and J 2 bases short, with 3 bases between. CDR3 DNA sequence: TGTGCCAGCAGCCAATTGAACTATGGCTACACCTTC. Protein: CASSQLNYGYTF.

The chain has TRBV7-2 and TRBJ1-4, with D perhaps TRBD1 (5 bases). Deletions cut 3 bases from V and 1 base from J, with 9 bases between. Germline V gene data show CDR1 as SGHTA and CDR2 as FQGNSA. CDR3 length: 15 residues. CDR3 region: CASSFGGGTNEKLFF. CDR3 bases: TGTGCCAGCAGCTTTGGCGGGGGAACTAATGAAAAACTGTTTTTT.

The rearrangement joins TRBV2 to TRBJ1-2; 7 bases match TRBD1. Per germline, CDR1 SNHLY and CDR2 FYNNEI. The trim removed 7 bases at V and 0 bases at J, leaving 5 bases unmatched. The CDR3 loop spans 14 amino acids. The CDR3 region has the DNA TGTGCCAGCAAGGGGACAGCGACTAACTATGGCTACACCTTC. This translates into CASKGTATNYGYTF.

The rearrangement uses TRBV24-1 and TRBJ2-2, with D perhaps TRBD1 (5 bases). V was cut by 7 bases and J by 1 base, with 12 bases left in between. Germline CDR1 is KGHDR and CDR2 is SFDVKD. This CDR3 is built from 15 residues. This CDR3 reads CATSSQRGNTGELFF. Written as DNA, the CDR3 is TGTGCCACCAGCTCGCAAAGGGGGAACACCGGGGAGCTGTTTTTT.

This chain joins TRBV29-1 and TRBJ1-2; possibly TRBD1 for D (6 bases). Germline V CDR1 and CDR2: SQVTM, ANQGSEA. The CDR3 contains 13 residues. The V end lost 5 bases, the J end lost 5 bases, and 15 bases lay between the germline ends. The CDR3 reads CSVSGQPFYGYTF. As DNA, the CDR3 is TGCAGCGTTAGCGGACAGCCTTTTTATGGCTACACCTTC.

This clone was seen a handful of times. J is TRBJ1-1 and V is TRBV6-5, with a possible D match to TRBD1 (5 bases). The V and J ends lost 7 bases and 4 bases respectively, with 7 bases between them. Germline V gives CDR1 MNHEY, CDR2 SVGAGI. This CDR3 has 11 residues. In DNA form, the CDR3 reads TGTGCCAGCAAGCAGGGCACTGAAGCTTTCTTT. Translating gives CASKQGTEAFF.